These 12 T cell receptor beta chains were sequenced from one sample in a study of vaccination effects on CD4 cells after COVID-19. These receptors are not linked to any known antigen. The data were produced by immunoSEQ multiplex PCR, yet TCRdb's version contains in-frame clones alone and is incomplete. This sample carries about 22,000 clones, about three quarters of them seen once, and the ten largest clones take roughly 10%. Antigen-specific CD4+ T cell clonotypes were called by their expansion after viral peptide-pool culture in ViraFEST. After roughly eleven days in culture, the CD4+ T cells were isolated. All study participants received two doses of BNT162b2 or mRNA-1273 vaccine. Specimen: CD4+ T cells from PBMCs cultured with HCoV-NL63 spike peptides, collected after COVID-19 vaccination. The receptors derive from a human donor who received a COVID-19 vaccine.

This clone was seen just once. The chain has TRBV30 and TRBJ1-2; D is undetermined. Germline loops: CDR1 GTSNPN, CDR2 SVGIG (reference sequence). The V end was cut by 0 bases, the J end by 4 bases, with 9 bases between. The CDR3 is 13 amino acids. The CDR3 DNA sequence: TGTGCCTGGAGTGTGAATATCCTCTATGGCTACACCTTC. Its translation is CAWSVNILYGYTF.

In its sample, this clone is medium-sized. The chain has TRBV7-2 and TRBJ2-7; D may be TRBD2 (5 bases). Germline V gene data show CDR1 as SGHTA and CDR2 as FQGNSA. The CDR3 is made up of 16 amino acids. V gave up 6 bases and J gave up 3 bases, with 21 bases separating them. The CDR3 loop is CASSLPTSSLYYEQYF. The DNA for the CDR3 is TGTGCCAGCAGTCTTCCTACTAGTTCCCTTTACTACGAGCAGTACTTC.

This clone has more than one count but fewer than ten. The J gene is TRBJ2-2, the V gene TRBV15; D is perhaps TRBD2 (5 bases). CDR3 length: 15 residues. Trimming removed 0 bases at V and 6 bases at J, with 11 bases between. In germline, CDR1 is LNHNV, CDR2 YYDKDF (reference sequence). CDR3 region: CATSRDNSDPGELFF. CDR3 DNA sequence: TGTGCCACCAGCAGAGATAATAGCGATCCCGGGGAGCTGTTTTTT.

Only one count was recorded for this clone. The CDR3 nucleotides are TGCGCCAGCAGCTTGCTAGCGGGAAAAAACAATGAGCAGTTCTTC. Protein product: CASSLLAGKNNEQFF. The V gene is TRBV5-1, the J gene TRBJ2-1; 9 bases are a match to TRBD2. Germline loops: CDR1 SGHRS, CDR2 YFSETQ. The CDR3 runs 15 residues. The trim removed 1 base at V and 5 bases at J, leaving 4 bases unmatched.

V gene TRBV5-6 combines with J gene TRBJ2-3, with 9 positions matching TRBD1. Looked up from germline, CDR1 is SGHDT and CDR2 is YYEEEE. Trimming cost V 4 bases and J 3 bases; bases outside gene matches: 6. CDR3 length: 15 amino acids. The CDR3 protein is CASSRRTGATDTQYF. The CDR3 DNA reads TGTGCCAGCAGCCGTCGGACAGGGGCGACAGATACGCAGTATTTT. Filled out from reference TRBV5-6 and TRBJ2-3, the complete variable domain reads DAGVTQSPTHLIKTRGQQVTLRCSPKSGHDTVSWYQQALGQGPQFIFQYYEEEERQRGNFPDRFSGHQFPNYSSELNVNALLLGDSALYLCASSRRTGATDTQYFGPGTRLTVL.

The sample holds one count of this clone. V and J are TRBV4-1 and TRBJ2-7, with TRBD2 as a possible D gene (6 bases). With 3 bases removed from V and 4 bases from J, the gap between germline ends came to 13 bases. Germline CDR1 reads MGHRA; CDR2 reads YSYEKL. The CDR3 sequence is 14 residues long. CDR3 amino acids: CASSQGRSYYEQYF. CDR3 DNA sequence: TGCGCCAGCAGCCAGGGGAGGTCTTATTACGAGCAGTACTTC.

CDR3 sequence (DNA): TGTGCCAGCAGCGGACCCGGGACAGGGATCTACGAGCAGTACTTC. Amino acid sequence: CASSGPGTGIYEQYF. V is TRBV11-2 and J is TRBJ2-7, with TRBD1 matching 9 bases. This CDR3 contains 15 residues. J gave up 3 bases and V 5 bases, and 8 bases lay outside the gene matches. The germline gives CDR1 SGHAT, CDR2 FQNNGV.

This chain links TRBV9 with TRBJ1-3; D is possibly TRBD1 (5 bases). This CDR3 is 16 amino acids long. Trimming took 1 base from V and 0 from J, leaving 11 bases between them. CDR1 SGDLS and CDR2 YYNGEE come from the germline V gene. CDR3 nucleotides: TGTGCCAGCAGCGTATCGGGGACCCTCTCTGGAAACACCATATATTTT. This sequence encodes CASSVSGTLSGNTIYF.

CDR3 nucleotide sequence: TGTGCCAGCAGCTTCGGGGGGGCGTCAAACACCGGGGAGCTGTTTTTT. It translates to CASSFGGASNTGELFF. The V gene is TRBV11-3, the J gene TRBJ2-2; 8 bases fit TRBD2. The CDR3 has 16 amino acids. Per the germline V gene, CDR1 is SGHNT and CDR2 is YENEEA. Trimming at V came to 3 bases and at J to 2 bases, leaving 5 bases not matched to a gene. Full variable domain (remainder filled in from reference TRBV11-3 and TRBJ2-2): EAGVVQSPRYKIIEKKQPVAFWCNPISGHNTLYWYLQNLGQGPELLIRYENEEAVDDSQLPKDRFSAERLKGVDSTLKIQPAELGDSAVYLCASSFGGASNTGELFFGEGSRLTVL.

This chain joins TRBV5-1 and TRBJ1-2; TRBD1 agrees at 7 bases. This CDR3 comprises 13 residues. Germline V CDR1 and CDR2: SGHRS, YFSETQ. J gave up 2 bases and V 4 bases, and 2 bases lay outside the gene matches. CDR3 sequence: CASSPQGNYGYTF. Written as DNA, the CDR3 is TGCGCCAGCAGCCCACAGGGGAACTATGGCTACACCTTC.

J is TRBJ1-2 and V is TRBV7-9; 7 nucleotides match TRBD1. The CDR3 is made up of 15 amino acids. The J segment lost 4 bases and the V segment lost 3 bases, leaving 8 bases of the junction unmatched. The V gene's germline CDR1 is SEHNR and CDR2 FQNEAQ (reference sequence). In nucleotides, the CDR3 is TGTGCCAGCAGCTTGGGCGGGGACAGCTTCTATGGCTACACCTTC. It yields the protein CASSLGGDSFYGYTF.

The chain couples TRBV20-1 to TRBJ1-2; no definite D call. This CDR3 is 12 amino acids long. Germline-derived CDR1 and CDR2 are DFQATT and SNEGSKA (reference sequence). The V gene lost 3 bases and the J gene lost 7 bases, with 12 bases spanning the gap. The CDR3 sequence is CSASLESGGYTF. In DNA, the CDR3 is TGCAGTGCTAGTCTGGAGTCGGGTGGCTACACCTTC.